This T cell receptor (beta chain) was documented in a study of Ad26.COV2.S vaccination and SARS-CoV-2 variants. The data were produced by immunoSEQ multiplex PCR, yet TCRdb's version contains in-frame clones alone and is incomplete. This sample carries hundreds of thousands of clones, roughly 87% of them seen once, and the ten largest clones take about 2.7%. Study-wide results and caveats: Spike-specific responses of CD8+ and CD4+ T cells were reported to display substantial breadth after vaccination.

Treatment defined: about 20 received Ad26.COV2.S at low or high dose, single or two shots; roughly five received placebo; per-sample allocation not given. Specimen acquisition occurred on day 63 following the initial vaccine or placebo injection. An Ad26 vector that expressed Wuhan-strain SARS-CoV-2 spike constituted the vaccine. A word on this clone: Its target is unknown.

Per germline, CDR1 LGHNA and CDR2 YSLEER. This CDR3 comprises 16 residues. Trimming took off 0 bases at V and 10 bases at J, with 18 bases between the two ends. The input for sequencing was peripheral blood, taken in a trial of Ad26.COV2.S vaccine versus placebo. The V call is TRBV4-3, the J call TRBJ1-4, with D uncertain. This clonotype was sampled from a person between 18 and 59 years old who received the Ad26.COV2.S COVID-19 vaccine or a placebo. The CDR3 sequence: CASSQDNSPLFGKLFF. The CDR3 nucleotides are TGCGCCAGCAGCCAAGATAACTCTCCCCTTTTCGGAAAACTGTTTTTT.